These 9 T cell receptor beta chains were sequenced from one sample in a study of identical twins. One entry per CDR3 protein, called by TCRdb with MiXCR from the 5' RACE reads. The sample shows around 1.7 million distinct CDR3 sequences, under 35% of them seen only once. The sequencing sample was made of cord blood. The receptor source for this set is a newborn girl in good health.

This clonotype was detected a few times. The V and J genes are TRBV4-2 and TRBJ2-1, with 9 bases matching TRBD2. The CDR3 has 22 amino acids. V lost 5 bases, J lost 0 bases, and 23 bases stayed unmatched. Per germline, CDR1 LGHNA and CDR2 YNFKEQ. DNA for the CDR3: TGTGCCAGCAGCAGGTCATCCGGTAATCCGGGACTAGCTCCCAGCTCCTACAATGAGCAGTTCTTC. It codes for CASSRSSGNPGLAPSSYNEQFF.

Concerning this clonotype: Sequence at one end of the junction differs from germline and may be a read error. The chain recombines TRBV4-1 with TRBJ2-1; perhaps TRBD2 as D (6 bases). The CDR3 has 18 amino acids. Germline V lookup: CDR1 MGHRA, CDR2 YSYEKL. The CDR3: CASSPAINSGWKRNERFF. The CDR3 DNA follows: TGCGCCAGCAGCCCTGCCATCAATAGCGGCTGGAAACGGAATGAGCGGTTCTTC.

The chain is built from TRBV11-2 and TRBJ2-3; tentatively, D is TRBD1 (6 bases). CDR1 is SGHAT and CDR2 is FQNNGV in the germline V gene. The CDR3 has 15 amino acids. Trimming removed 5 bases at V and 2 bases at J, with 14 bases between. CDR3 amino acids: CASSGRGSDTDTQYF. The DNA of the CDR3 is TGTGCCAGCAGCGGCAGGGGCAGTGACACAGATACGCAGTATTTT.

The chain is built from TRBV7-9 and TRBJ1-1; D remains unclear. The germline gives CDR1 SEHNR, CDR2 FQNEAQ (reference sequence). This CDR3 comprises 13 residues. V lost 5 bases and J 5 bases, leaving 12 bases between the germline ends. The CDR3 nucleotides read TGTGCCAGCAGCCCCCTCCCCGTAACTGAAGCTTTCTTT. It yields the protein CASSPLPVTEAFF. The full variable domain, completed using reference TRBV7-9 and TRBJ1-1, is DTGVSQNPRHKITKRGQNVTFRCDPISEHNRLYWYRQTLGQGPEFLTYFQNEAQLEKSRLLSDRFSAERPKGSFSTLEIQRTEQGDSAMYLCASSPLPVTEAFFGQGTRLTVV.

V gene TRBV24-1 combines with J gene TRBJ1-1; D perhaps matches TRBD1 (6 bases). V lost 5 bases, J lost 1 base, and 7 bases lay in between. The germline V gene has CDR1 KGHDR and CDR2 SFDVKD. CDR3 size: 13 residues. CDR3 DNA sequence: TGTGCCACCAGTGGACAGGCGAACACTGAAGCTTTCTTT. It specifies CATSGQANTEAFF.

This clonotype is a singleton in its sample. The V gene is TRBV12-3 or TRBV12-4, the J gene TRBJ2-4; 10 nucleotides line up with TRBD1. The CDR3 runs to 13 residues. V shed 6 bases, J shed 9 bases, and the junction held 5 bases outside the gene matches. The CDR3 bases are TGTGCCAGCAGCCAGGGACAGGGGAGCATTCAGTACTTC. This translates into CASSQGQGSIQYF.

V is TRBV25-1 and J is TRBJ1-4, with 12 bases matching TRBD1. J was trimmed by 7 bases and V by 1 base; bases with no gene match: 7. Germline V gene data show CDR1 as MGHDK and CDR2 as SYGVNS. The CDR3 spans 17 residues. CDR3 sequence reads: CASSESGTGGNGEKLFF. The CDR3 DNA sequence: TGTGCCAGCAGTGAATCAGGGACAGGGGGCAATGGTGAAAAACTGTTTTTT.

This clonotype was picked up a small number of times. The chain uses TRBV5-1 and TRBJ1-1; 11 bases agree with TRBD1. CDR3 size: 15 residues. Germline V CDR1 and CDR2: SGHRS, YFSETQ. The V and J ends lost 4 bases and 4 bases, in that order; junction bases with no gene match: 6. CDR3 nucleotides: TGCGCCAGCAGCGATTCGGGACAGGGGGGCACTGAAGCTTTCTTT. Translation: CASSDSGQGGTEAFF.

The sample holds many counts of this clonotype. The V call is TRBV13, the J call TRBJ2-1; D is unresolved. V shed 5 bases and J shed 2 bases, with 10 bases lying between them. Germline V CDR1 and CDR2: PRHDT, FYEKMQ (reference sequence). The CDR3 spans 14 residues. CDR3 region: CASSRKGPYNEQFF. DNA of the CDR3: TGTGCCAGCAGCCGTAAGGGCCCCTACAATGAGCAGTTCTTC.